This is a list of T cell receptor beta chains from one sample in a study of identifying expanded T cells in peripheral blood. The data were produced by immunoSEQ multiplex PCR, yet TCRdb's version contains in-frame clones alone and is incomplete. The sample includes about 91,000 clones, roughly 90% of them seen just once. The sequencing sample was made of blood. These receptors came from a person aged 18 to 70 in good health. The CDR3 runs from the conserved cysteine through the conserved F or W. Fields, in order: J gene, D gene, clone size, V gene, CDR3 protein, CDR3 DNA. A D gene is named only where the DNA matches it firmly. Size values are once, few and many counts, or a class for expanded clones, and some rows have none.

j_gene: TRBJ2-1
d_gene: -
abundance: -
v_gene: TRBV11-3
CDR3aa: CASSLDGTLYNEQFF
CDR3nt: TGTGCCAGCAGCTTAGATGGGACCCTTTACAATGAGCAGTTCTTC

j_gene: TRBJ1-2
d_gene: -
abundance: -
v_gene: TRBV20-1
CDR3aa: CSANNYGYTF
CDR3nt: TGCAGTGCTAATAACTATGGCTACACCTTC

j_gene: TRBJ1-4
d_gene: -
abundance: once
v_gene: TRBV29-1
CDR3aa: CSVDRGSEKLFF
CDR3nt: TGCAGCGTTGATAGGGGGAGTGAAAAACTGTTTTTT

j_gene: TRBJ2-2
d_gene: -
abundance: -
v_gene: TRBV5-1
CDR3aa: CASSDRGNANTGELFF
CDR3nt: TGCGCCAGCAGCGATCGGGGGAACGCGAACACCGGGGAGCTGTTTTTT

j_gene: TRBJ1-5
d_gene: -
abundance: few
v_gene: TRBV19
CDR3aa: CASSIDPYQPQHF
CDR3nt: TGTGCCAGTAGTATAGATCCATATCAGCCCCAGCATTTT

j_gene: TRBJ2-1
d_gene: TRBD2
abundance: -
v_gene: TRBV11-2
CDR3aa: CASSLVMGGGVPPEQFF
CDR3nt: TGTGCCAGCAGCTTAGTCATGGGCGGGGGGGTCCCCCCTGAGCAGTTCTTC

j_gene: TRBJ2-7
d_gene: -
abundance: -
v_gene: TRBV4-1
CDR3aa: CASSQEGTGSYEQYF
CDR3nt: TGCGCCAGCAGCCAAGAGGGGACTGGCTCCTACGAGCAGTACTTC

j_gene: TRBJ2-3
d_gene: -
abundance: few
v_gene: TRBV10-2
CDR3aa: CASTVRDTQYF
CDR3nt: TGCGCCAGCACTGTTAGAGATACGCAGTATTTT

j_gene: TRBJ2-7
d_gene: -
abundance: -
v_gene: TRBV28
CDR3aa: CATYRGPTYEQYF
CDR3nt: TGTGCCACCTACCGGGGGCCCACCTACGAGCAGTACTTC

j_gene: TRBJ1-5
d_gene: -
abundance: -
v_gene: TRBV6-4
CDR3aa: CASSDSRTVSDRQPQHF
CDR3nt: TGTGCCAGCAGTGACTCGAGGACCGTGTCGGATAGACAGCCCCAGCATTTT

j_gene: TRBJ2-2
d_gene: -
abundance: -
v_gene: TRBV30
CDR3aa: CAWMWGPGELFF
CDR3nt: TGTGCCTGGATGTGGGGGCCCGGGGAGCTGTTTTTT

j_gene: TRBJ2-3
d_gene: -
abundance: -
v_gene: TRBV20-1
CDR3aa: CSAQLGDTQYF
CDR3nt: TGCAGTGCACAACTAGGAGATACGCAGTATTTT

j_gene: TRBJ2-2
d_gene: -
abundance: -
v_gene: TRBV6-4
CDR3aa: CASSGDSHTGELFF
CDR3nt: TGTGCCAGCAGTGGGGACTCCCACACCGGGGAGCTGTTTTTT

j_gene: TRBJ2-5
d_gene: -
abundance: -
v_gene: TRBV5-1
CDR3aa: CASSLYSDKETQYF
CDR3nt: TGCGCCAGCAGCTTGTACAGTGACAAAGAGACCCAGTACTTC

j_gene: TRBJ2-1
d_gene: TRBD1
abundance: -
v_gene: TRBV18
CDR3aa: CASSRGTDNNEQFF
CDR3nt: TGTGCCAGCTCGAGGGGGACAGATAACAATGAGCAGTTCTTC

j_gene: TRBJ1-1
d_gene: -
abundance: -
v_gene: TRBV19
CDR3aa: CASSGGLNEAFF
CDR3nt: TGTGCCAGTAGCGGGGGGCTGAATGAAGCTTTCTTT

j_gene: TRBJ2-7
d_gene: -
abundance: -
v_gene: TRBV5-1
CDR3aa: CASSGDYEQYF
CDR3nt: TGCGCCAGCAGCGGAGACTACGAGCAGTACTTC

j_gene: TRBJ2-1
d_gene: TRBD2
abundance: -
v_gene: TRBV7-2
CDR3aa: CAAGVWREGYNEQFF
CDR3nt: TGTGCCGCCGGGGTGTGGCGGGAGGGCTACAATGAGCAGTTCTTC

j_gene: TRBJ1-2
d_gene: -
abundance: -
v_gene: TRBV28
CDR3aa: CASSLFPRDGGRLNYGYTF
CDR3nt: TGTGCCAGCAGTTTATTCCCCCGGGACGGCGGGAGACTTAACTATGGCTACACCTTC

j_gene: TRBJ2-7
d_gene: -
abundance: -
v_gene: TRBV6-1
CDR3aa: CASSESPFRYEQYF
CDR3nt: TGTGCCAGCAGTGAGTCCCCGTTTCGTTACGAGCAGTACTTC

j_gene: TRBJ1-5
d_gene: -
abundance: -
v_gene: TRBV27
CDR3aa: CASSLFGGYNQPQHF
CDR3nt: TGTGCCAGCAGTTTATTCGGCGGATACAATCAGCCCCAGCATTTT

j_gene: TRBJ1-1
d_gene: -
abundance: -
v_gene: TRBV7-9
CDR3aa: CASSPQGAAFF
CDR3nt: TGTGCCAGCAGCCCGCAGGGTGCAGCTTTCTTT

j_gene: TRBJ2-6
d_gene: TRBD1
abundance: -
v_gene: TRBV6-1
CDR3aa: CASSERGRAAGANVLTF
CDR3nt: TGTGCCAGCAGTGAAAGGGGGCGAGCTGCTGGGGCCAACGTCCTGACTTTC

j_gene: TRBJ1-5
d_gene: -
abundance: -
v_gene: TRBV7-2
CDR3aa: CASSPPGQPQHF
CDR3nt: TGTGCCAGCAGCCCCCCAGGTCAGCCCCAGCATTTT

j_gene: TRBJ1-5
d_gene: -
abundance: -
v_gene: TRBV28
CDR3aa: CASRYREGNQPQHF
CDR3nt: TGTGCCAGCAGATACAGGGAAGGCAATCAGCCCCAGCATTTT

j_gene: TRBJ2-7
d_gene: -
abundance: few
v_gene: TRBV6-1
CDR3aa: CASSENESTEQYF
CDR3nt: TGTGCCAGCAGTGAAAACGAATCTACCGAGCAGTACTTC

j_gene: TRBJ2-2
d_gene: -
abundance: once
v_gene: TRBV9
CDR3aa: CASSVVGTNTGELFF
CDR3nt: TGTGCCAGCAGCGTAGTGGGGACGAACACCGGGGAGCTGTTTTTT

j_gene: TRBJ1-6
d_gene: -
abundance: once
v_gene: TRBV6-5
CDR3aa: CASSRQDNSPLHF
CDR3nt: TGTGCCAGCAGCCGACAGGATAATTCACCCCTCCACTTT

j_gene: TRBJ2-1
d_gene: -
abundance: -
v_gene: TRBV6-4
CDR3aa: CASSPDSTNEQFF
CDR3nt: TGTGCCAGCAGTCCGGATTCAACCAATGAGCAGTTCTTC

j_gene: TRBJ2-3
d_gene: TRBD1
abundance: -
v_gene: TRBV5-6
CDR3aa: CASSSTGVTDTQYF
CDR3nt: TGTGCCAGCAGCTCGACAGGGGTCACAGATACGCAGTATTTT

j_gene: TRBJ2-3
d_gene: TRBD2
abundance: many
v_gene: TRBV6-4
CDR3aa: CASSLAGGPTDTQYF
CDR3nt: TGTGCCAGCAGCTTAGCGGGAGGCCCCACAGATACGCAGTATTTT

j_gene: TRBJ2-3
d_gene: -
abundance: -
v_gene: TRBV29-1
CDR3aa: CSVAYAMTEAPGDYTDTQYF
CDR3nt: TGCAGCGTTGCTTACGCCATGACCGAGGCACCAGGGGATTACACAGATACGCAGTATTTT

j_gene: TRBJ2-7
d_gene: -
abundance: -
v_gene: TRBV7-9
CDR3aa: CASSSYTGFHEQYF
CDR3nt: TGTGCCAGCAGCTCTTACACAGGGTTTCACGAGCAGTACTTC

j_gene: TRBJ2-7
d_gene: -
abundance: -
v_gene: TRBV7-2
CDR3aa: CASSLGGAGRVEQYF
CDR3nt: TGTGCCAGCAGCTTAGGGGGCGCGGGACGCGTCGAGCAGTACTTC

j_gene: TRBJ1-2
d_gene: -
abundance: -
v_gene: TRBV6-5
CDR3aa: CASSYRTAQDGYTF
CDR3nt: TGTGCCAGCAGTTACAGGACGGCCCAAGATGGCTACACCTTC

j_gene: TRBJ2-3
d_gene: -
abundance: once
v_gene: TRBV19
CDR3aa: CASKSQGITDTQYF
CDR3nt: TGTGCCAGTAAATCGCAGGGGATCACAGATACGCAGTATTTT